The rows below give T cell receptor beta chains drawn from one sample of a study of response to subunit inactivated influenza vaccine. TCRdb used MiXCR to reprocess the RT-PCR reads, holding one entry per CDR3 protein. The profile shows around 650,000 distinct CDR3 sequences, around 16% of them singletons. Sample: PBMCs from blood, taken 12 days after vaccination. These receptor sequences come from a man between 50 and 59 years old who received an inactivated influenza vaccine. The CDR3 runs from the conserved cysteine through the conserved F or W. A D gene is named only where the DNA matches it firmly. Some rows mark clone size as missing; the rest say once, few, many or name a class of expanded clone.

D: TRBD1; size: few; V: TRBV20-1; J: TRBJ2-2; DNA: TGCAGTGCAGATGGGACAGGGGTTGCCGGGGAGCTGTTTTTT; CDR3: CSADGTGVAGELFF
D: -; size: -; V: TRBV7-9; J: TRBJ2-1; DNA: TGTGCCAGCAGCGAGGTCCTGCCTTACAATGAGCAGTTCTTC; CDR3: CASSEVLPYNEQFF
D: TRBD1; size: -; V: TRBV5-5; J: TRBJ1-2; DNA: TGTGCCAGCAGCTTAAACAGGGGGCTCTATGGCTACACCTTC; CDR3: CASSLNRGLYGYTF
D: -; size: -; V: TRBV7-9; J: TRBJ2-3; DNA: TGTGCCAGCAGCTCTGTAGCGGAGCGAAGCACAGATACGCAGTATTTT; CDR3: CASSSVAERSTDTQYF
D: TRBD2; size: many; V: TRBV5-6; J: TRBJ2-1; DNA: TGTGCCAGCAGCTCCGGACTAGCGGGGTCCTTTGAGCAGTTCTTC; CDR3: CASSSGLAGSFEQFF
D: -; size: -; V: TRBV28; J: TRBJ1-2; DNA: TGTGCCAGCAGTTTCCCTGTGGGATCCTCTCACTATGGCTACACCTTC; CDR3: CASSFPVGSSHYGYTF
D: TRBD1; size: many; V: TRBV29-1; J: TRBJ2-1; DNA: TGCAGCACCGGACAGGGGCACAATGAGCAGTTCTTC; CDR3: CSTGQGHNEQFF
D: -; size: -; V: TRBV7-9; J: TRBJ1-1; DNA: TGTGCCAGCAGCCCAAGTGCCGGGACGTACCTCATCTTT; CDR3: CASSPSAGTYLIF
D: -; size: few; V: TRBV12-3/TRBV12-4; J: TRBJ2-7; DNA: TGTGCCAGCAGTGAAACAGTACAGGGCGTGAGGTACTTC; CDR3: CASSETVQGVRYF
D: TRBD1; size: -; V: TRBV7-9; J: TRBJ1-2; DNA: TGTGCCAGCAGTTACAGGGGTTTCGACTATGGCTACACCTTC; CDR3: CASSYRGFDYGYTF
D: -; size: -; V: TRBV15; J: TRBJ2-2; DNA: TGTGCCACCAGCGCCTTTAGCGGAACGAACACCGGGGAGCTGTTTTTT; CDR3: CATSAFSGTNTGELFF
D: -; size: few; V: TRBV20-1; J: TRBJ2-7; DNA: TGCAGTGCTAATCCGTCGAATACATACGAGCAGTACTTC; CDR3: CSANPSNTYEQYF
D: -; size: -; V: TRBV7-8; J: TRBJ2-5; DNA: TGTGCCAGCAGGCACAGGAGGTACCAAGAGACCCAGTACTTC; CDR3: CASRHRRYQETQYF
D: -; size: -; V: TRBV4-3; J: TRBJ2-3; DNA: TGCGCCAGCAGCCAAGACGGCCCATCGGTCGGCGATACGCAGTATTTT; CDR3: CASSQDGPSVGDTQYF
D: -; size: -; V: TRBV11-2; J: TRBJ1-1; DNA: TGTGCCAGCAGCAAAGACTCTTACACTGAAGCTTTCTTT; CDR3: CASSKDSYTEAFF
D: -; size: -; V: TRBV20-1; J: TRBJ1-6; DNA: TGCAGTGCTCCCCTCTATAATTCACCCCTCCACTTT; CDR3: CSAPLYNSPLHF
D: -; size: -; V: TRBV29-1; J: TRBJ1-2; DNA: TGCAGCGTTTTTCACCGGGGGCAAGCAAGGGACTATGGCTACACCTTC; CDR3: CSVFHRGQARDYGYTF
D: TRBD2; size: many; V: TRBV10-3; J: TRBJ2-3; DNA: TGTGCCATCAGCGGGACTAGCGGGGGGACCACAGATACGCAGTATTTT; CDR3: CAISGTSGGTTDTQYF
D: -; size: -; V: TRBV12-3/TRBV12-4; J: TRBJ1-5; DNA: TGTGCCAGCAGTCCCAGAGCTAGCAATCAGCCCCAGCATTTT; CDR3: CASSPRASNQPQHF
D: -; size: few; V: TRBV7-3; J: TRBJ1-1; DNA: TGTGCCAGCAGCTTAATCCCGGACGGCGGTGAAGCTTTCTTT; CDR3: CASSLIPDGGEAFF
D: -; size: many; V: TRBV7-8; J: TRBJ2-1; DNA: TGTGCCAGCAGCTTAGCTATGAGGGGACATGAGCAGTTCTTC; CDR3: CASSLAMRGHEQFF
D: -; size: few; V: TRBV20-1; J: TRBJ1-2; DNA: TGCAGTGCTAGTGCAGGGTGGGATAGTGGCTACACCTTC; CDR3: CSASAGWDSGYTF
D: -; size: -; V: TRBV18; J: TRBJ1-1; DNA: TGTGCCAGCTCACCACCAACGTCGGGGGCAGGCACTGAAGCTTTCTTT; CDR3: CASSPPTSGAGTEAFF
D: -; size: -; V: TRBV7-2; J: TRBJ2-1; DNA: TGTGCCAGCAGCTACTGGACAGTGGATCTTGAGCAGTTCTTC; CDR3: CASSYWTVDLEQFF
D: -; size: -; V: TRBV20-1; J: TRBJ2-6; DNA: TGCAGTGCTAGAGATCGGAGCTACTCTGGGGCCAACGTCCTGACTTTC; CDR3: CSARDRSYSGANVLTF
D: -; size: few; V: TRBV7-9; J: TRBJ2-7; DNA: TGTGCCAGCAGCATGGGGCTAGCTGCAGGCGAGCAGTACTTC; CDR3: CASSMGLAAGEQYF
D: TRBD1; size: many; V: TRBV6-5; J: TRBJ2-7; DNA: TGTGCCAGCTCATATTCCCGGGACAGCTACGAGCAGTACTTC; CDR3: CASSYSRDSYEQYF
D: -; size: many; V: TRBV6-5; J: TRBJ2-1; DNA: TGTGCCAGCAGTTATAGGCCAGGGCAGGTCAATGAGCAGTTCTTC; CDR3: CASSYRPGQVNEQFF
D: TRBD1; size: -; V: TRBV18; J: TRBJ1-1; DNA: TGTGCCAGCTCACCTCAGGGGGCCGGTACTGAAGCTTTCTTT; CDR3: CASSPQGAGTEAFF